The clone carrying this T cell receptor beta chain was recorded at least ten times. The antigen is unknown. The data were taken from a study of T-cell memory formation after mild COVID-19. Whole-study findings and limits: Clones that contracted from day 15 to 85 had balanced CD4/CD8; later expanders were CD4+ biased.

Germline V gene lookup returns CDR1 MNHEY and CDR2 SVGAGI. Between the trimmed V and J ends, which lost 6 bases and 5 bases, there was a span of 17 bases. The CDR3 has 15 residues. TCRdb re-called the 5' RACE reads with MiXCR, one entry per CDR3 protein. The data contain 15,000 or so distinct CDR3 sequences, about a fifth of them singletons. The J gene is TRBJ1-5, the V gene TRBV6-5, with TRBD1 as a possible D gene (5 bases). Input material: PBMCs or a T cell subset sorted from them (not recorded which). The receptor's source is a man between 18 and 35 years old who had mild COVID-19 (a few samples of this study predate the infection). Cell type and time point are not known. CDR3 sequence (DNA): TGTGCCAGCAGAATTGGAGGGGCGGCCTATCAGCCCCAGCATTTT. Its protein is CASRIGGAAYQPQHF.